Detailed here is one TCR beta chain. Its antigen is not identified. The sample originates from a study of T cell responses to AZD1222 COVID-19 vaccine. Whole-study findings and limits: Nearly half of spike-specific TCRs reportedly go after variant regions that carry no mutations.

Only in-frame clones appear in the TCRdb table, and some are missing; sequencing was by immunoSEQ multiplex PCR. This repertoire shows fewer than 55,000 clones, roughly 80% found once; its top ten account for around 20%. This CDR3 is 14 amino acids long. Germline V gives CDR1 LGHDT, CDR2 YNNKEL (reference sequence). With 0 bases removed from V and 10 bases from J, the gap between germline ends came to 10 bases. The source material was peripheral blood, sampled on day 0 of MenACWY control vaccination. The TCR was taken from an adult in good health. The chain couples TRBV3-1 (or the pseudogene TRBV3-2) to TRBJ1-6; D unclear. Here the CDR3 DNA reads TGTGCCAGCAGCCAAGAAAAGGGTCTCTCACCCCTCCACTTT. Its translation: CASSQEKGLSPLHF.